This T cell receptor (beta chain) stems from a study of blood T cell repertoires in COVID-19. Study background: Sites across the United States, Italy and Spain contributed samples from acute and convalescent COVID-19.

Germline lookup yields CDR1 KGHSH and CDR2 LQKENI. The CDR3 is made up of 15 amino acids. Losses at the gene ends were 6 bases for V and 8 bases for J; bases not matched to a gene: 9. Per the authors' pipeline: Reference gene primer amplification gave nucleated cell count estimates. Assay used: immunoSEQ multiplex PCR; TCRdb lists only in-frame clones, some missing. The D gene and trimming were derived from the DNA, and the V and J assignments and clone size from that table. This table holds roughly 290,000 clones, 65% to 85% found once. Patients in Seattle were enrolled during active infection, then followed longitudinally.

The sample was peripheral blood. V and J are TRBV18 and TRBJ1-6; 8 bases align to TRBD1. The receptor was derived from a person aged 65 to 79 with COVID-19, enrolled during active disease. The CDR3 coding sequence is TGTGCCAGCTCTCCCAGGGGGCTAGGCGATTCACCCCTCCACTTT. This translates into CASSPRGLGDSPLHF.